The rows below give T cell receptor beta chains drawn from one sample of a study of shared T cell receptors in the human thymus. Profiled with immunoSEQ multiplex PCR; TCRdb holds only in-frame clones, not every one. The data show about 660,000 clones, more than 75% seen once. These data also formed part of another study, on human thymus T cells.

Source material: thymocytes. These receptors were obtained from a boy in the first two years of life with a congenital heart defect. Each CDR3 is given with its conserved first and last residue. The D gene is left open where the match is weak. Size values are once, few and many counts, or a class for expanded clones, and some rows have none.

d_gene	v_gene	abundance	j_gene	CDR3nt	CDR3aa
TRBD1	TRBV5-1	NA	TRBJ1-2	TGCGCCAGCAGCTGGGACAGGGCGCTCTGGTATGGCTACACCTTC	CASSWDRALWYGYTF
NA	TRBV28	NA	TRBJ2-4	TGTGCCAGCAGTTTCTCCGGGACCAAAAACATTCAGTACTTC	CASSFSGTKNIQYF
NA	TRBV15	NA	TRBJ1-5	TGTGCCACCCAACAGGCCCGTGGCAATCAGCCCCAGCATTTT	CATQQARGNQPQHF
TRBD2	TRBV19	NA	TRBJ2-5	TGTGCCAGCGCTGCTAGCGGGGGAGAGACCCAGTACTTC	CASAASGGETQYF
NA	TRBV28	once	TRBJ2-7	TGTGCCAGCACCTTAAACAGGGAAGACGAGCAGTACTTC	CASTLNREDEQYF
TRBD1	TRBV15	NA	TRBJ1-1	TGTGCCACCAGCAGAGCAGACAGGGTAGAGTGTGGGAACACTGAAGCTTTCTTT	CATSRADRVECGNTEAFF
TRBD1	TRBV4-3	NA	TRBJ1-1	TGCGCCAGCAGCCTTAGCAGGGGGCGTTACACTGAAGCTTTCTTT	CASSLSRGRYTEAFF
TRBD2	TRBV27	NA	TRBJ2-7	TGTGCCAGCAGTGCCGTGGGGGCGGGGGGATTCTACGAGCAGTACTTC	CASSAVGAGGFYEQYF
NA	TRBV6-1	NA	TRBJ1-1	TGTGCCAGCACCCAAACCCAGGGTTGGCACACTGAAGCTTTCTTT	CASTQTQGWHTEAFF
TRBD1	TRBV5-6	NA	TRBJ1-2	TGTGCCAGCAGCTTGGAGACAGGGCGGCTAACTAACTATGGCTACACCTTC	CASSLETGRLTNYGYTF
NA	TRBV4-1	NA	TRBJ2-7	TGCGCCAGCAGCCAGAGGCTGTCCTACGAGCAGTACTTC	CASSQRLSYEQYF
TRBD1	TRBV2	NA	TRBJ1-4	TGTGCCAGCAGTCGGACAGGGGGTATGGATGAAAAACTGTTTTTT	CASSRTGGMDEKLFF